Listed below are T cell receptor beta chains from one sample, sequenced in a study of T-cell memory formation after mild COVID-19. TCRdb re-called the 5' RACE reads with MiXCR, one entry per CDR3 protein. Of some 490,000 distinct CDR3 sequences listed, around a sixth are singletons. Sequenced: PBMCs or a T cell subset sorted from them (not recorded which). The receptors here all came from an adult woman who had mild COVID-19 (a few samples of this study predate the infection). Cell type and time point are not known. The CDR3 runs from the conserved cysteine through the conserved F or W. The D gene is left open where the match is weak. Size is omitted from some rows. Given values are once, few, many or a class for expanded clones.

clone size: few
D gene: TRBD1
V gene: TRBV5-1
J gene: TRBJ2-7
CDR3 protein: CASIRGEYRGPRLMHEQYF
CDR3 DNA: TGCGCCAGCATCAGAGGAGAATACAGGGGACCTCGCCTCATGCACGAGCAGTACTTC

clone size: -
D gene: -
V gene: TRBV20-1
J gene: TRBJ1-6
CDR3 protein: CSAAPWTQSYSPLHF
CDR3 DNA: TGCAGTGCTGCACCCTGGACACAAAGCTATTCACCCCTCCACTTT

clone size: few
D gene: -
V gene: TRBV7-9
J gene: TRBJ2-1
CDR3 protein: CASSLNPTAFFDNEQFF
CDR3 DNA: TGTGCCAGCAGCTTAAACCCGACAGCCTTCTTTGACAATGAGCAGTTCTTC

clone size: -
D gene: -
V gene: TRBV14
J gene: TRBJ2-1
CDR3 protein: CASSQEWGDPTINYNEQFF
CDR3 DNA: TGTGCCAGCAGCCAAGAATGGGGTGATCCGACTATCAACTACAATGAGCAGTTCTTC

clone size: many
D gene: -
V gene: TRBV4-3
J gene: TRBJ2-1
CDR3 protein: CASSQSRLNEQFF
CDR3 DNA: TGCGCCAGCAGCCAATCGAGGTTGAATGAGCAGTTCTTC

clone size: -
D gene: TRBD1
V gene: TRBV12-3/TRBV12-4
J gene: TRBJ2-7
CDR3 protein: CASIRTGEDEQYF
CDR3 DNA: TGTGCCAGCATTAGGACAGGGGAGGACGAGCAGTACTTC

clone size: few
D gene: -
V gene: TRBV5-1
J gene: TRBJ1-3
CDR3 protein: CASSLAGQGNTIYF
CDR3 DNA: TGCGCCAGCAGCTTGGCAGGGCAAGGAAACACCATATATTTT

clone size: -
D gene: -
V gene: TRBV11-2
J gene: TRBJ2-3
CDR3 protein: CASSFEYLDTQYF
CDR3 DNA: TGTGCCAGCAGCTTCGAGTATCTAGATACGCAGTATTTT

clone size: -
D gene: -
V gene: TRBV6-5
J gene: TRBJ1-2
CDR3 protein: CASSLQAPVANYGYTF
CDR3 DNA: TGTGCCAGCAGCCTACAGGCTCCCGTAGCTAACTATGGCTACACCTTC

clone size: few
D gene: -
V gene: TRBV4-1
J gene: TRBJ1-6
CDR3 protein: CASSPTQGSDSPLHF
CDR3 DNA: TGCGCCAGCAGCCCTACACAGGGTTCGGATTCACCCCTCCACTTT

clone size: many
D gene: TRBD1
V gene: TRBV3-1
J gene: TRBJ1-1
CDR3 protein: CASSPRDSGTEAFF
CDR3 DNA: TGTGCCAGCAGCCCGAGGGACAGCGGCACTGAAGCTTTCTTT

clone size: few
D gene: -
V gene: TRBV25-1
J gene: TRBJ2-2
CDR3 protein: CASSEVVPGRTGELFF
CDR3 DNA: TGTGCCAGCAGTGAAGTTGTCCCAGGGCGGACCGGGGAGCTGTTTTTT

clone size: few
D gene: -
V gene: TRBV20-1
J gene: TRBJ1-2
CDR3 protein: CSAGGGHDLGYGYTF
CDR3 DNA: TGCAGTGCGGGAGGAGGCCACGACCTCGGCTATGGCTACACCTTC

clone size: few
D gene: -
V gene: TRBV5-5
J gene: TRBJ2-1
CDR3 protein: CASSLGPVGDEQFF
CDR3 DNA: TGTGCCAGCAGCTTGGGTCCGGTAGGCGATGAGCAGTTCTTC

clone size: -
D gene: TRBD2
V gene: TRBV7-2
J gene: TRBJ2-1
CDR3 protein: CASSSHRRLAGDEQFF
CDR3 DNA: TGTGCCAGCAGCTCCCACAGGAGACTAGCGGGAGATGAGCAGTTCTTC

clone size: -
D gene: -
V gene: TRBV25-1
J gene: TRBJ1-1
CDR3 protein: CASSVKFGGTEAFF
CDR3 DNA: TGTGCCAGCAGTGTCAAGTTCGGGGGCACTGAAGCTTTCTTT

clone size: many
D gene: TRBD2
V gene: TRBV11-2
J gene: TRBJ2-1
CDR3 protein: CASSPGKGGGFF
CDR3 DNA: TGTGCCAGCAGCCCGGGGAAGGGCGGGGGGTTCTTC

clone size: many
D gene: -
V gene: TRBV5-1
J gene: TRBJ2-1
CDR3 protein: CASTEDPSSYNEQFF
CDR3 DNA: TGCGCCAGCACGGAGGACCCTAGCTCCTACAATGAGCAGTTCTTC